The 5 T cell receptor beta chains below were found in one sample sequenced in a study of cytomegalovirus exposure and HLA in healthy donors. Vbeta (60) and Jbeta (13) primers were used in the PCR. Assay: immunoSEQ multiplex PCR; the TCRdb copy retains only in-frame clones and omits some. The sample comprises hundreds of thousands of clones, about 80% of which are singletons, and approximately 2.6% rests with the top ten. The material sequenced was PBMCs. Receptors originate from a woman aged 55 to 70 in good health and CMV-seropositive.

The CDR3 DNA sequence: TGTGCCAGCAGTTTGAATCGAGGGGGACGGAATCAGCCCCAGCATTTT. It translates to CASSLNRGGRNQPQHF. The chain links TRBV28 to TRBJ1-5; a possible D gene is TRBD1 (6 bases). The CDR3 has 16 amino acids. V was shortened by 3 bases and J by 4 bases, with 16 bases between the two germline ends. Germline CDR1 reads MDHEN; CDR2 reads SYDVKM.

The CDR3 DNA reads TGTGCCAGCAGCGTAGGAACTGACAGCCTAGCTAACTATGGCTACACCTTC. Protein sequence: CASSVGTDSLANYGYTF. The rearrangement joins TRBV7-9 to TRBJ1-2; D perhaps matches TRBD1 (5 bases). The CDR3 totals 17 residues. Germline V gene data show CDR1 as SEHNR and CDR2 as FQNEAQ (reference sequence). V dropped 5 bases and J dropped 0 bases, with 19 bases sitting between them. The full variable domain, rest sourced from reference TRBV7-9 and TRBJ1-2, is DTGVSQNPRHKITKRGQNVTFRCDPISEHNRLYWYRQTLGQGPEFLTYFQNEAQLEKSRLLSDRFSAERPKGSFSTLEIQRTEQGDSAMYLCASSVGTDSLANYGYTFGSGTRLTVV.

The chain combines TRBV5-4 with TRBJ1-4; the match to TRBD1 covers 9 bases. With 3 bases clipped from V and 7 bases from J, the junction kept 4 bases outside the gene matches. The CDR3 is made up of 14 amino acids. CDR1 and CDR2 from the germline V gene are SGHNT and YYREEE (reference sequence). The CDR3 DNA reads TGTGCCAGCAGCTCAACAGGGGGCGGTGAAAAACTGTTTTTT. It translates to CASSSTGGGEKLFF.

V is TRBV5-4 and J is TRBJ1-1; 11 bases fit TRBD1. V shed 5 bases, J shed 5 bases, and the junction held 8 bases outside the gene matches. This CDR3 comprises 15 residues. Germline V lookup: CDR1 SGHNT, CDR2 YYREEE (reference sequence). As DNA, the CDR3 is TGTGCCAGCAGGGGGGGACAGGGGGTTCATACTGAAGCTTTCTTT. Translation: CASRGGQGVHTEAFF.

The chain joins TRBV6-6 to TRBJ1-1, with a tentative D call TRBD1 (5 bases). The CDR3 has 14 residues. Germline CDR1 and CDR2: MNHNY and SVGAGI (reference sequence). V was trimmed by 4 bases and J by 4 bases, leaving 13 bases between them. The CDR3 protein is CASSWGPRSTEAFF. The CDR3 DNA follows: TGTGCCAGCAGTTGGGGCCCAAGGAGCACTGAAGCTTTCTTT.